This TCR beta chain is from a study of CD8+CD57+ T cells in acquired aplastic anemia (dated by TCRdb to between 2018 and 2020). General notes on the study: On average, sorted CD4+ and CD8+ cells yielded approximately 3 ug of extracted DNA, with a range of about 0.19 to 30 ug. CD8+CD57+ expansion was defined as a frequency above the mean frequency observed in healthy subjects. General conclusions and limits of the study: Twenty-nine CD8+ CDR3 sequences were shared between patients and controls but appeared highly expressed in patients and within their immunodominant clones. Between patients and healthy controls, no significant difference in CD8+ Simpson's diversity was found (P=0.060).

Points on this clonotype: Its antigen is currently not known. The CDR3 does not close with the conserved phenylalanine or tryptophan, likely indicating a read error. The DNA is left out, because the CDR3 cannot be placed on it with certainty; the CDR3 is given as TCRdb lists it.

The CDR3 is 14 residues long, ends included. CDR1 and CDR2 are drawn from the germline V gene: SGHTA, FQGNSA. Genomic DNA served as template for TCR beta VDJ combination and CDR3 sequence profiling. An Illumina HiSeq 2000 was used for TCR repertoire sequencing. In the source study's methods: TRBV/TRBJ rearrangement plots, CDR3 size and DJ length profiles, and Simpson's diversity index were used to assess repertoires. The immunodominant clone was defined as the most abundant DNA sequence in deep sequencing data. CDR3 amino acid sequences were checked for sharing between subjects and were compared against published repertoires and the VDJdb database. TCRdb took the public reads, trimmed them with fastp at Q25, ran MiXCR for clone calling and kept in-frame beta chains. A single entry per CDR3 protein holds the most common genes and DNA from its merged rows. The V and J calls come from TCRdb's annotation, not from the publication. This sample has a few hundred thousand distinct CDR3 sequences in its table, and 82% of those were observed once. The top ten clones comprise 40% to 55% of the sample.

The patients picked for sequencing were ones in whom flow cytometry had shown an expansion of CD8+CD57+ cells. Every patient had a diagnosis of severe acquired aplastic anemia based on International Study of Aplastic Anemia and Agranulocytosis and Camitta criteria. At the time blood was sampled, none of the patients had received any therapy. The study deep-sequenced TCR repertoires of sorted CD4+ and CD8+ blood T cells from severe aplastic anemia patients and healthy subjects. Patients were enrolled in the USA under clinicaltrials.gov protocols 00001620, 01623167, 00001397, 00071045, 00081523 and 00961064. Ficoll-Paque density gradient centrifugation was used to isolate peripheral blood mononuclear cells. Before DNA was extracted, CD4+ and CD8+ T cells were sorted using either FACS or magnetic beads.

The clonotype originates from a human donor with aplastic anemia. Source material: sorted CD4+, CD8+, or CD8+CD57+ T cells (not recorded which) from PBMCs. This receptor chain uses TRBV7-2 and TRBJ1-6; the table assigns TRBD1, which was not confirmed against the DNA. The CDR3: CASSSDRGHSPLHL.